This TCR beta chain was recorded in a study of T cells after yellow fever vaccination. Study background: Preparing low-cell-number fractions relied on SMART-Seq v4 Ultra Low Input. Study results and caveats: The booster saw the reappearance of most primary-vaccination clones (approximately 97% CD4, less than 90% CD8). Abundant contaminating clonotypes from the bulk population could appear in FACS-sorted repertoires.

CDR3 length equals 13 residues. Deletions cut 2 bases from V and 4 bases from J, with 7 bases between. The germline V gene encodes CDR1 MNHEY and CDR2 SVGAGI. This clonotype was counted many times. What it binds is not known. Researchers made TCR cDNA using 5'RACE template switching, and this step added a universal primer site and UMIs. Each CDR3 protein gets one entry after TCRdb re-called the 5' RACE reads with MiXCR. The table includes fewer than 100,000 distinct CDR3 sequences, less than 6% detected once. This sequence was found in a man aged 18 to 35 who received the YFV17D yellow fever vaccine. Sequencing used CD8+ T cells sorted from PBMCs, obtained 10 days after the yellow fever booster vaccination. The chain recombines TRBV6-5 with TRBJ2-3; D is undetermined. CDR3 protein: CASSYGNADTQYF. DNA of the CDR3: TGTGCCAGCAGTTACGGCAACGCAGATACGCAGTATTTT.